A selection of T cell receptor beta chains follows, all from one sample in a study of human CD8 memory T cell subsets. TCRdb reprocessed the 5' RACE reads; each CDR3 protein has one entry and no DNA is given. The specimen's table records approximately 6,200 distinct CDR3 sequences. The sequenced material came from CD8+ T cells from PBMCs. These receptors all come from a human donor in good health. CDR3s include the opening cysteine and the closing phenylalanine or tryptophan. Clone size appears in some rows only: once, few, many, or a class for an expanded clone.

clone size,J gene,V gene,CDR3 protein
medium-sized,TRBJ2-7,TRBV20-1,CSARVGYEQYF
-,TRBJ2-7,TRBV7-6,CASSREADLNEQYF
-,TRBJ1-1,TRBV7-9,CATSTVNTEAFF
-,TRBJ2-3,TRBV7-2,CASSLVAEDTQYF
large,TRBJ1-1,TRBV4-2,CASSQDGGTEAFF
-,TRBJ2-7,TRBV11-2,CASSPILAESSYEQYF
-,TRBJ2-1,TRBV5-1,CASSPRDSSNNEQFF
-,TRBJ2-7,TRBV10-1,CASKEGGSHREQYF
medium-sized,TRBJ2-5,TRBV6-2/TRBV6-3,CASSSGVDETQYF
-,TRBJ1-1,TRBV4-1,CASSVRDTYTEAFF
medium-sized,TRBJ1-2,TRBV10-2,CASSELSGDGYTF
-,TRBJ2-1,TRBV10-2,CASKAGEYNEQFF
-,TRBJ2-1,TRBV19,CASSIVKGAYNEQFF
-,TRBJ1-3,TRBV29-1,CSAWAGAGNTIYF
-,TRBJ2-1,TRBV4-1,CASSLNRGLVEQFF
-,TRBJ2-5,TRBV15,CATSRGWGDGELETQYF